This is a list of T cell receptor beta chains from one sample in a study of cytomegalovirus exposure and HLA in healthy donors. Using immunoSEQ multiplex PCR, the repertoire was profiled, and TCRdb retains in-frame clones only, with some absent. The repertoire holds over 200,000 clones, with approximately 82% as singletons. The sequenced sample consisted of PBMCs. The receptors here all came from a woman between 40 and 55 years old in good health and CMV-seronegative. Both conserved end residues are part of each CDR3. A D gene is named only where the DNA matches it firmly. Size values are once, few and many counts, or a class for expanded clones, and some rows have none.

V gene: TRBV18
J gene: TRBJ2-7
clone size: -
D gene: -
CDR3 protein: CASSPPFRGAGGEQYF
CDR3 DNA: TGTGCCAGCTCACCCCCTTTCAGGGGGGCCGGTGGCGAGCAGTACTTC

V gene: TRBV5-6
J gene: TRBJ1-1
clone size: few
D gene: -
CDR3 protein: CASSFPQTEAFF
CDR3 DNA: TGTGCCAGCAGCTTCCCCCAGACTGAAGCTTTCTTT

V gene: TRBV6-5
J gene: TRBJ2-7
clone size: few
D gene: TRBD1
CDR3 protein: CARGGVQYF
CDR3 DNA: TGTGCCAGAGGGGGCGTACAGTACTTC

V gene: TRBV28
J gene: TRBJ1-5
clone size: -
D gene: TRBD1
CDR3 protein: CASSRYDTGTGANQPQHF
CDR3 DNA: TGTGCCAGCAGTCGGTATGACACCGGGACAGGGGCCAATCAGCCCCAGCATTTT

V gene: TRBV10-3
J gene: TRBJ1-1
clone size: few
D gene: -
CDR3 protein: CAISGDLPEAFF
CDR3 DNA: TGTGCCATCAGTGGTGACTTGCCCGAAGCTTTCTTT

V gene: TRBV5-1
J gene: TRBJ2-5
clone size: -
D gene: -
CDR3 protein: CASSLAKLSSETQYF
CDR3 DNA: TGCGCCAGCAGCTTGGCCAAGCTGTCAAGCGAGACCCAGTACTTC

V gene: TRBV11-2
J gene: TRBJ1-1
clone size: -
D gene: -
CDR3 protein: CASSLRRNTEAFF
CDR3 DNA: TGTGCCAGCAGCTTACGGAGGAACACTGAAGCTTTCTTT

V gene: TRBV30
J gene: TRBJ1-3
clone size: -
D gene: -
CDR3 protein: CAWEKQGSGNTIYF
CDR3 DNA: TGTGCCTGGGAAAAACAGGGCTCTGGAAACACCATATATTTT

V gene: TRBV4-3
J gene: TRBJ1-6
clone size: few
D gene: TRBD1
CDR3 protein: CASSQFPGQSNSPLHF
CDR3 DNA: TGCGCCAGCAGCCAATTCCCGGGACAGTCTAATTCACCCCTCCACTTT

V gene: TRBV2
J gene: TRBJ2-7
clone size: -
D gene: -
CDR3 protein: CASTNSRGYEQYF
CDR3 DNA: TGTGCCAGCACGAATTCAAGGGGTTACGAGCAGTACTTC

V gene: TRBV5-4
J gene: TRBJ1-6
clone size: -
D gene: TRBD1
CDR3 protein: CASSDFPTGGDSPLHF
CDR3 DNA: TGTGCCAGCAGCGATTTTCCGACAGGGGGTGATTCACCCCTCCACTTT

V gene: TRBV5-1
J gene: TRBJ2-6
clone size: -
D gene: -
CDR3 protein: CASTLAGFSGANVLTF
CDR3 DNA: TGCGCCAGCACCCTTGCGGGGTTCTCTGGGGCCAACGTCCTGACTTTC

V gene: TRBV7-2
J gene: TRBJ1-2
clone size: -
D gene: TRBD1
CDR3 protein: CASSSSGTGASSYTF
CDR3 DNA: TGTGCCAGCAGCTCCTCCGGGACAGGGGCCTCAAGCTACACCTTC

V gene: TRBV6-1
J gene: TRBJ1-1
clone size: -
D gene: -
CDR3 protein: CASSEVGAGVRAFF
CDR3 DNA: TGTGCCAGCAGTGAAGTAGGGGCTGGGGTACGGGCTTTCTTT

V gene: TRBV5-1
J gene: TRBJ2-7
clone size: -
D gene: -
CDR3 protein: CASSLGEVTRLGTAGTYYEQYF
CDR3 DNA: TGCGCCAGCAGTCTGGGGGAGGTCACACGCCTTGGGACAGCCGGCACCTACTACGAGCAGTACTTC

V gene: TRBV5-1
J gene: TRBJ2-4
clone size: -
D gene: TRBD2
CDR3 protein: CASSLAGTSEGIQYF
CDR3 DNA: TGCGCCAGCAGCTTGGCTGGGACTAGCGAGGGCATTCAGTACTTC

V gene: TRBV7-6
J gene: TRBJ1-5
clone size: -
D gene: TRBD1
CDR3 protein: CASSLDRGLRANQPQHF
CDR3 DNA: TGTGCCAGCAGCTTGGACAGGGGGTTGAGGGCCAATCAGCCCCAGCATTTT

V gene: TRBV28
J gene: TRBJ2-7
clone size: -
D gene: -
CDR3 protein: CASRRQASYEQYF
CDR3 DNA: TGTGCCAGCCGCCGACAGGCTTCCTACGAGCAGTACTTC

V gene: TRBV11-2
J gene: TRBJ2-3
clone size: -
D gene: -
CDR3 protein: CASSVGRGLSTDTQYF
CDR3 DNA: TGTGCCAGCAGCGTGGGGCGGGGCCTTAGCACAGATACGCAGTATTTT

V gene: TRBV30
J gene: TRBJ1-3
clone size: -
D gene: -
CDR3 protein: CAWSVAVPPGNTIYF
CDR3 DNA: TGTGCCTGGAGTGTAGCCGTCCCCCCTGGAAACACCATATATTTT

V gene: TRBV15
J gene: TRBJ2-5
clone size: -
D gene: -
CDR3 protein: CASNRGEETQYF
CDR3 DNA: TGTGCCAGCAACCGGGGAGAGGAGACCCAGTACTTC

V gene: TRBV7-2
J gene: TRBJ2-3
clone size: few
D gene: -
CDR3 protein: CASSLGWGRTDTQYF
CDR3 DNA: TGTGCCAGCAGCTTAGGGTGGGGCAGAACCGATACGCAGTATTTT

V gene: TRBV6-5
J gene: TRBJ1-2
clone size: once
D gene: TRBD1
CDR3 protein: CASSLRGVLHGYTF
CDR3 DNA: TGTGCCAGCAGCCTCAGGGGGGTCCTTCATGGCTACACCTTC

V gene: TRBV7-3
J gene: TRBJ1-1
clone size: once
D gene: TRBD1
CDR3 protein: CASSLQGGEAFF
CDR3 DNA: TGTGCCAGCAGCTTACAGGGGGGTGAAGCTTTCTTT

V gene: TRBV19
J gene: TRBJ1-1
clone size: -
D gene: TRBD1
CDR3 protein: CASSSQGGTEAFF
CDR3 DNA: TGTGCCAGTAGTTCTCAGGGGGGCACTGAAGCTTTCTTT

V gene: TRBV5-4
J gene: TRBJ2-2
clone size: -
D gene: -
CDR3 protein: CASSWDGGQNTGELFF
CDR3 DNA: TGTGCCAGCAGCTGGGACGGGGGGCAAAACACCGGGGAGCTGTTTTTT

V gene: TRBV6-5
J gene: TRBJ1-1
clone size: -
D gene: -
CDR3 protein: CASSYKGVTEAFF
CDR3 DNA: TGTGCCAGCAGTTACAAAGGGGTCACTGAAGCTTTCTTT

V gene: TRBV7-9
J gene: TRBJ2-2
clone size: -
D gene: TRBD1
CDR3 protein: CASSFTGTGRTGELFF
CDR3 DNA: TGTGCCAGCAGCTTTACCGGGACAGGGAGGACCGGGGAGCTGTTTTTT

V gene: TRBV5-4
J gene: TRBJ1-2
clone size: -
D gene: -
CDR3 protein: CASSLEGRYGYTF
CDR3 DNA: TGTGCCAGCAGCTTGGAGGGGCGGTACGGCTACACCTTC

V gene: TRBV5-6
J gene: TRBJ2-6
clone size: -
D gene: -
CDR3 protein: CASSWGGGAGANVLTF
CDR3 DNA: TGTGCCAGCAGCTGGGGGGGCGGGGCTGGGGCCAACGTCCTGACTTTC

V gene: TRBV5-1
J gene: TRBJ1-5
clone size: -
D gene: -
CDR3 protein: CASSWGDLSQPQHF
CDR3 DNA: TGCGCCAGCAGCTGGGGAGACCTGAGTCAGCCCCAGCATTTT

V gene: TRBV23-1
J gene: TRBJ2-7
clone size: -
D gene: TRBD2
CDR3 protein: CASTQGGNEQYF
CDR3 DNA: TGCGCCAGCACCCAGGGAGGGAACGAGCAGTACTTC

V gene: TRBV7-9
J gene: TRBJ1-2
clone size: -
D gene: TRBD1
CDR3 protein: CASSLSRDRGINGYTF
CDR3 DNA: TGTGCCAGCAGCTTGAGCCGGGACAGGGGTATTAATGGCTACACCTTC

V gene: TRBV30
J gene: TRBJ2-7
clone size: -
D gene: TRBD2
CDR3 protein: CACARGGRDEQYF
CDR3 DNA: TGTGCCTGCGCGCGGGGGGGCCGCGACGAGCAGTACTTC

V gene: TRBV7-9
J gene: TRBJ2-2
clone size: -
D gene: TRBD2
CDR3 protein: CASSFPGGGGELFF
CDR3 DNA: TGTGCCAGCAGCTTCCCGGGAGGGGGCGGGGAGCTGTTTTTT

V gene: TRBV7-9
J gene: TRBJ2-1
clone size: -
D gene: -
CDR3 protein: CASTGGRNEQFF
CDR3 DNA: TGTGCCAGCACCGGGGGACGCAATGAGCAGTTCTTC

V gene: TRBV19
J gene: TRBJ2-7
clone size: -
D gene: TRBD1
CDR3 protein: CASSMGTGHSYEQYF
CDR3 DNA: TGTGCCAGTAGTATGGGGACAGGCCACTCCTACGAGCAGTACTTC

V gene: TRBV2
J gene: TRBJ2-2
clone size: -
D gene: -
CDR3 protein: CAGARSNTGELFF
CDR3 DNA: TGTGCGGGGGCGAGATCGAACACCGGGGAGCTGTTTTTT

V gene: TRBV5-4
J gene: TRBJ1-1
clone size: -
D gene: TRBD1
CDR3 protein: CASSIQQGTNTEAFF
CDR3 DNA: TGTGCCAGCAGCATCCAACAGGGGACGAACACTGAAGCTTTCTTT

V gene: TRBV15
J gene: TRBJ1-4
clone size: -
D gene: TRBD1
CDR3 protein: CATSREGTGGSKLFF
CDR3 DNA: TGTGCCACCAGCAGAGAAGGGACAGGGGGCTCAAAACTGTTTTTT

V gene: TRBV28
J gene: TRBJ1-2
clone size: -
D gene: -
CDR3 protein: CASRRQVGGYTF
CDR3 DNA: TGTGCCAGCAGGAGACAGGTGGGAGGCTACACCTTC

V gene: TRBV4-3
J gene: TRBJ2-2
clone size: -
D gene: -
CDR3 protein: CASSQDSTGELFF
CDR3 DNA: TGCGCCAGCAGCCAAGATAGTACCGGGGAGCTGTTTTTT

V gene: TRBV20-1
J gene: TRBJ2-7
clone size: -
D gene: -
CDR3 protein: CSAAGPYEQYF
CDR3 DNA: TGCAGTGCCGCGGGCCCCTACGAGCAGTACTTC

V gene: TRBV12-5
J gene: TRBJ1-1
clone size: -
D gene: -
CDR3 protein: CASGLGPGRPSVVMNTEAFF
CDR3 DNA: TGTGCTAGTGGTTTGGGGCCAGGCAGGCCATCGGTAGTTATGAACACTGAAGCTTTCTTT

V gene: TRBV7-9
J gene: TRBJ1-2
clone size: -
D gene: TRBD1
CDR3 protein: CSSSLAGVGQTIHLYGYTF
CDR3 DNA: TGTTCCAGCAGCTTAGCTGGGGTGGGACAGACCATCCACTTATATGGCTACACCTTC

V gene: TRBV11-2
J gene: TRBJ2-1
clone size: -
D gene: TRBD2
CDR3 protein: CASRRPGTKDNEQFF
CDR3 DNA: TGTGCCAGCAGACGTCCCGGGACTAAAGACAATGAGCAGTTCTTC

V gene: TRBV10-2
J gene: TRBJ1-1
clone size: -
D gene: -
CDR3 protein: CASSTVNTEAFF
CDR3 DNA: TGCGCCAGTTCGACAGTGAACACTGAAGCTTTCTTT

V gene: TRBV19
J gene: TRBJ2-3
clone size: once
D gene: -
CDR3 protein: CASSRLQGADTQYF
CDR3 DNA: TGTGCCAGTTCCAGACTACAGGGTGCAGATACGCAGTATTTT

V gene: TRBV7-8
J gene: TRBJ1-3
clone size: -
D gene: -
CDR3 protein: CASSLGHSGGALSGNTIYF
CDR3 DNA: TGTGCCAGCAGCTTAGGCCATAGTGGAGGGGCACTCTCTGGAAACACCATATATTTT

V gene: TRBV7-9
J gene: TRBJ1-4
clone size: few
D gene: TRBD1
CDR3 protein: CASSPRQGRNEKLFF
CDR3 DNA: TGTGCCAGCAGCCCCCGACAGGGGAGGAATGAAAAACTGTTTTTT